This T cell receptor beta chain came from a study of shared clonotypes between healthy human individuals. Profiled with immunoSEQ multiplex PCR; TCRdb holds only in-frame clones, not every one. The sample records about 680,000 clones, approximately 73% being singletons. A CD45RA-negative memory subset and a CD45RA+ naive subset were separated from the CD4+ cells. The CDR3 has 14 amino acids. The V and J ends lost 3 bases and 6 bases respectively, with 13 bases between them. CDR1 is SGHNT, CDR2 YYREEE, per germline (reference sequence). The J gene is TRBJ2-4, the V gene TRBV5-4; D is perhaps TRBD1 or TRBD2 (5 bases each). Specimen: memory CD4+ T cells sorted from blood. Specified subset: CD45RA-negative fraction. The source of this sequence is a woman aged 25 to 39 in good health. The DNA for the CDR3 is TGTGCCAGCAGCTCCCCCGGGGACGGAAACATTCAGTACTTC. This codes for CASSSPGDGNIQYF.